Here is one T cell receptor (beta chain) with its context. Its antigen is unidentified. At one of its ends the junction is not consistent with the germline gene, which may arise from a read error. MiXCR, run by TCRdb on the reads, gives a single entry per CDR3 protein. The sample includes 150,000 to 200,000 distinct CDR3 sequences, roughly a sixth of them seen just once. The data originate from a study of T cell repertoires in cytomegalovirus infection. At the level of the study: In public TCR beta signatures, there were indications of both CMV infection and matching HLA type.

Points from the study as a whole: HLA-C-restricted, CMV-specific TCR beta clonotypes were dominant ex vivo. Cumulative frequency of public TCR beta families picked out carriers of CMV plus the relevant HLA.

The sample was CD8+ T cells from PBMCs. The TCR sequence derives from a human donor in good health (CMV status not recorded). Some clones in this sample may be carry-over from other donors' samples.

This CDR3 is CDSSRDPQGVYNEQFF. In DNA, the CDR3 is TGTGACAGCAGCCGGGACCCCCAAGGGGTCTACAATGAGCAGTTCTTC. The genes are TRBV27 and TRBJ2-1; tentatively, D is TRBD1 or TRBD2 (5 bases each). The CDR3 consists of 16 residues. Germline V gene data show CDR1 as MNHEY and CDR2 as SMNVEV (reference sequence).